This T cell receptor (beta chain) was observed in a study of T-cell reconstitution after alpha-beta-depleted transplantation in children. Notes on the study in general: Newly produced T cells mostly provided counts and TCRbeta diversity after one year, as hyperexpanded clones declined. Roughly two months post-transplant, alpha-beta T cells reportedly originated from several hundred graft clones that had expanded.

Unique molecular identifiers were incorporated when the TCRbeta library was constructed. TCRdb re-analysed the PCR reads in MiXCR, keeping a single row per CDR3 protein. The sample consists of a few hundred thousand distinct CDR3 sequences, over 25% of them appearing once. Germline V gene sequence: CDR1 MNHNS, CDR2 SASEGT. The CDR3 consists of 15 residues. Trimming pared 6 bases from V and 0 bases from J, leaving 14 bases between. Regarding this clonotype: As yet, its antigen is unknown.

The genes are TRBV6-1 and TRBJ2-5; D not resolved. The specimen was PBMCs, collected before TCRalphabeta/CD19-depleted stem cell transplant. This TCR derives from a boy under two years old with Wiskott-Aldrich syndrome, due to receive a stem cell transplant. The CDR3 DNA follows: TGTGCCAGCAGCCCCTTCATCCCCGACCAAGAGACCCAGTACTTC. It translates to CASSPFIPDQETQYF.